This T cell receptor (beta chain) was observed in a study of graft-versus-host responses after intestinal transplantation. The wider study: Recipients had transplants, and these were multivisceral, liver-intestinal, or isolated intestinal. All recipients got anti-thymocyte globulin induction, then tacrolimus and steroids for about three years.

Intraepithelial plus lamina propria lymphocytes were released by processing graft tissue. For this clone: No antigen is known for it.

Study results and limitations: High graft-versus-host to host-versus-graft clonal ratios were found in allografts of patients who had graft-donor T cell macrochimerism. Circulating GvH clone levels at their peak were associated with HvG declines (early post-transplant).

Libraries were prepared by immunoSEQ multiplex PCR; TCRdb keeps only in-frame clonotypes and omits some of them. The repertoire holds roughly 4,000 clones, with around 72% as singletons. The receptor was derived from a human patient who received an intestinal transplant, so some T cells may come from the graft donor. The starting material was ileum tissue, obtained 17 days after transplant.

CDR3 region: CASSFIGTDNYGYTF. For the CDR3, the DNA is TGTGCCAGCAGTTTTATTGGGACAGACAACTATGGCTACACCTTC. The J gene is TRBJ1-2, the V gene TRBV28; TRBD1 matches 7 bases. The CDR3 length is 15 residues. The germline CDR1 and CDR2 sequences are MDHEN and SYDVKM. J lost 2 bases, V lost 3 bases, and 6 bases had no gene match.